These T cell receptor beta chains were read from a single sample in a study of blood T cell repertoires in COVID-19. Method: immunoSEQ multiplex PCR; TCRdb's copy keeps in-frame clones and lacks some. Of hundreds of thousands of clones listed, 70% to 90% are singletons. Sequencing was performed on peripheral blood. Receptors were obtained from a woman younger than 35 with acute or convalescent COVID-19. Each CDR3 is given with its conserved first and last residue. A D gene is named only where the DNA matches it firmly. Expanded clones are given a class, and other clones once, few, many or no size at all.

abundance	v_gene	j_gene	d_gene	CDR3nt	CDR3aa
-	TRBV29-1	TRBJ1-1	TRBD1	TGCAGCGTTGTTAACAGGGGAACTTATGAAGCTTTCTTT	CSVVNRGTYEAFF
-	TRBV29-1	TRBJ2-3	TRBD2	TGCAGCGTTCCGGGACTAGCGGGGGCGGGGACAGATACGCAGTATTTT	CSVPGLAGAGTDTQYF
-	TRBV5-6	TRBJ1-1	-	TGTGCCAGCAGCTTGCCGAATACAAACACTGAAGCTTTCTTT	CASSLPNTNTEAFF
once	TRBV9	TRBJ2-3	-	TGTGCCAGCAGCGTAGGGAGGGGCCCTAGCACAGATACGCAGTATTTT	CASSVGRGPSTDTQYF
-	TRBV2	TRBJ1-2	-	TGTGCCAGCAGGGTGGGAGACCGTGTGGTCTATGGCTACACCTTC	CASRVGDRVVYGYTF
-	TRBV9	TRBJ2-2	TRBD2	TGTGCCAGCAGCGTAGCTACGCCAGCGGGGGGTTCCGGGGAGCTGTTTTTT	CASSVATPAGGSGELFF
-	TRBV6-2/TRBV6-3	TRBJ1-2	TRBD1	TGTGCCAGCAGTTACCCCGGGACAGCTAACTATGGCTACACCTTC	CASSYPGTANYGYTF
once	TRBV27	TRBJ2-7	-	TGTGCCAGCAGTCCACAGACCGTTAGCGAGCAGTACTTC	CASSPQTVSEQYF
-	TRBV5-1	TRBJ2-3	TRBD1	TGCGCCAGCAGCGGTAACAGGGGTAGCACAGATACGCAGTATTTT	CASSGNRGSTDTQYF
-	TRBV5-6	TRBJ1-3	-	TGTGCCAGCAGCTTGGTACGAGACAGAACTGGAAACACCATATATTTT	CASSLVRDRTGNTIYF
-	TRBV11-3	TRBJ2-3	-	TGTGCCAGCAGCCGAGGGACAGATACGCAGTATTTT	CASSRGTDTQYF
-	TRBV5-1	TRBJ1-6	-	TGCGCCAGCAGCTTGGATGGGACAAGGGGGAATTCACCCCTCCACTTT	CASSLDGTRGNSPLHF
-	TRBV5-6	TRBJ1-5	-	TGTGCCAGTGGGCGGAGGGGCCGGAATCAGCCCCAGCATTTT	CASGRRGRNQPQHF
few	TRBV29-1	TRBJ2-7	-	TGCAGCGTTGGGGGGGACGTAAATTACGAGCAGTACTTC	CSVGGDVNYEQYF
-	TRBV6-5	TRBJ1-6	-	TGTGCCAGCAGTTCACTCGGCACAGCCTATAATTCACCCCTCCACTTT	CASSSLGTAYNSPLHF
-	TRBV24-1	TRBJ2-5	-	TGTGCCACCAGTGAGAAGACAGATCAAGAGACCCAGTACTTC	CATSEKTDQETQYF
-	TRBV9	TRBJ2-2	TRBD2	TGTGCCAGCAGCCCTCTATCAGCGGGGGGGCTGGAGACCGGGGAGCTGTTTTTT	CASSPLSAGGLETGELFF
-	TRBV7-9	TRBJ2-7	TRBD2	TGTGCCAGCAGTCCCACTAGCGGGGTGTTCTACGAGCAGTACTTC	CASSPTSGVFYEQYF
-	TRBV18	TRBJ2-1	TRBD1	TGTGCCAGCTCAGGCCCCGGGACAGGGACCCCCTACAATGAGCAGTTCTTC	CASSGPGTGTPYNEQFF
few	TRBV30	TRBJ1-1	TRBD1	TGTGCCTGGGACGGACAGGAGCTTGAAGCTTTCTTT	CAWDGQELEAFF
-	TRBV6-5	TRBJ1-2	-	TGTGCCAGCAGTTACAGCAAAGATGGCTACACCTTC	CASSYSKDGYTF
few	TRBV7-2	TRBJ1-1	-	TGTGCCAGCAGTTCCGACTGGGTGACTGAAGCTTTCTTT	CASSSDWVTEAFF
-	TRBV19	TRBJ1-1	-	TGTGCCAGTAGTCCGCAGGGTGGGTTCACTGAAGCTTTCTTT	CASSPQGGFTEAFF
-	TRBV6-2/TRBV6-3	TRBJ1-1	-	TGTGCCAGCAGTTACCTGGAGAGTAGCGCTGAAGCTTTCTTT	CASSYLESSAEAFF
-	TRBV6-5	TRBJ1-2	-	TGTGCCAGCAGTCCCCGTCTCTATGGCTACACCTTC	CASSPRLYGYTF
-	TRBV27	TRBJ2-1	TRBD2	TGTGCCAGCAGTATCCGGACTAGCGGAAGCTCCTACAATGAGCAGTTCTTC	CASSIRTSGSSYNEQFF
-	TRBV18	TRBJ1-5	TRBD1	TGTGCCAGCTCACCACAGGGACAGGGGGAAGGACAGCCCCAGCATTTT	CASSPQGQGEGQPQHF
-	TRBV6-5	TRBJ2-4	TRBD1	TGTGCCAGCAGTTACAAGACAGGGGGATGGAACATTCAGTACTTC	CASSYKTGGWNIQYF
-	TRBV7-2	TRBJ1-2	-	TGTGCCAGCAGTCCACCGGGACTGATATATGGCTACACCTTC	CASSPPGLIYGYTF
-	TRBV6-5	TRBJ1-1	-	TGTGCCAGCAGTTACCCCGGGGTGGCTGAAGCTTTCTTT	CASSYPGVAEAFF
few	TRBV11-3	TRBJ1-1	-	TGTGCCAGCAAAGGCCGGGGGAACACTGAAGCTTTCTTT	CASKGRGNTEAFF
few	TRBV4-2	TRBJ1-3	-	TGTGCCAGCAGCCAAGGCGGGACGGCTGGAAACACCATATATTTT	CASSQGGTAGNTIYF
-	TRBV19	TRBJ2-3	-	TGTGCCACTCAGGGAAGTTGGGCTGGCACAGATACGCAGTATTTT	CATQGSWAGTDTQYF
once	TRBV24-1	TRBJ2-3	TRBD2	TGTGCCACCAGTGATCCGGGGGGGCGGGCAGATACGCAGTATTTT	CATSDPGGRADTQYF
-	TRBV5-8	TRBJ1-2	TRBD1	TGTGCCAGCAGCCTACTGACAGGGAGATCGGATGGCTACACCTTC	CASSLLTGRSDGYTF
once	TRBV3-1/TRBV3-2	TRBJ2-7	TRBD2	TGTGCCAGCAGCCCCGGACTAGCGGAATCCTACGAGCAGTACTTC	CASSPGLAESYEQYF
-	TRBV24-1	TRBJ1-5	-	TGTGCCACCGGGGCTGGGGGCAATCAGCCCCAGCATTTT	CATGAGGNQPQHF
-	TRBV4-1	TRBJ1-2	TRBD1	TGCGCCAGCAGCGACGGACAGGGTTACGACTATGGCTACACCTTC	CASSDGQGYDYGYTF
-	TRBV7-6	TRBJ1-6	-	TGTGCCAGCAGACTCATTCAGGGCGCCAATTCACCCCTCCACTTT	CASRLIQGANSPLHF
-	TRBV28	TRBJ1-1	-	TGTGCCAGCGCCGGGCGGGGAGCCACTGAAGCTTTCTTT	CASAGRGATEAFF
-	TRBV19	TRBJ1-1	-	TGTGCCAGTACCATGGAGACAGCTTCGAACACTGAAGCTTTCTTT	CASTMETASNTEAFF
-	TRBV6-5	TRBJ1-2	-	TGTGCCAGCGGCCGACAGTCCCGTTATGGCTACACCTTC	CASGRQSRYGYTF
-	TRBV5-1	TRBJ2-7	TRBD1	TGCGCCTCGAAATTCCGGGACAGTCCTACCCACTCCTACGAGCAGTACTTC	CASKFRDSPTHSYEQYF
few	TRBV3-1/TRBV3-2	TRBJ1-6	TRBD1	TGTGCCAGCAGCCAATACCGGGACAGGAATTCACCCCTCCACTTT	CASSQYRDRNSPLHF
few	TRBV19	TRBJ1-2	-	TGTGCCAGTAGTATCCTGTATCGATCGGGGGGCTACACCTTC	CASSILYRSGGYTF
-	TRBV7-3	TRBJ2-2	TRBD1	TGTGCCAGCAGCTCAACCCGAGCCGGGACAGCGAACACCGGGGAGCTGTTTTTT	CASSSTRAGTANTGELFF
-	TRBV7-9	TRBJ1-2	-	TGTGCCAGCAGCTTTGAGGAGGACTATGGCTACACCTTC	CASSFEEDYGYTF
-	TRBV2	TRBJ1-5	TRBD1	TGTGCCAGCAGAGACTTATCCAGGGGGAGCAATCAGCCCCAGCATTTT	CASRDLSRGSNQPQHF
-	TRBV5-1	TRBJ1-6	-	TGCGCCAGCAGCCCCCGGGCGGGTTCACCCCTCCACTTT	CASSPRAGSPLHF
-	TRBV19	TRBJ1-1	-	TGTGCCAGTAGTACTCGACAGAGTATTGAAGCTTTCTTT	CASSTRQSIEAFF
-	TRBV5-1	TRBJ1-1	-	TGCGCCAGCAGCTTGGGCGAATACACTGAAGCTTTCTTT	CASSLGEYTEAFF